This TCR beta chain was observed in a study of blood T cells in healthy people across ages. A J-beta primer mix and a sample-barcoded 5' primer were used in a second PCR of about 7 to 12 cycles. Using its own MiXCR run on the 5' RACE reads, TCRdb lists one record per CDR3 protein. The sample holds approximately 960,000 distinct CDR3 sequences, roughly 28% seen once. The V end lost 3 bases, the J end lost 2 bases, and 9 bases lay between the germline ends. The CDR3 consists of 14 residues. Germline V CDR1 and CDR2: SGHVS, FNYEAQ. The table lists this clonotype with a few counts. Separately, the same data were catalogued under a study of T cells of mothers and their children.

The sequence was collected from a woman in her thirties or forties in good health. The source material was blood. The chain uses TRBV7-6 and TRBJ2-3; D is possibly TRBD1 (5 bases). For the CDR3, the DNA is TGTGCCAGCAGCTTTGGGGCTCTCACAGATACGCAGTATTTT. It codes for CASSFGALTDTQYF.